This T cell receptor beta chain came from a study of CD8 T cells in ankylosing spondylitis. Germline V gives CDR1 SGHTA, CDR2 FQGNSA. The CDR3 is 14 residues long. With 5 bases removed from V and 5 bases from J, the gap between germline ends came to 16 bases. MiXCR was run by TCRdb on the 5' RACE reads, yielding one entry per CDR3 protein. Of around 150,000 distinct CDR3 sequences in the sample, under 35% were seen once. V gene TRBV7-2 combines with J gene TRBJ2-7; perhaps D is TRBD1 or TRBD2 (5 bases each). This receptor was obtained from a male donor with ankylosing spondylitis. Sequenced input: synovial fluid, either unsorted or a sorted T cell fraction (not recorded which). The CDR3 nucleotides are TGTGCCAGCAGCCGAGGGGAGAAGGTTAACGAGCAGTACTTC. Its translation: CASSRGEKVNEQYF.